This T cell receptor (beta chain) was found in a study of CD4 T cells in relation to SARS-CoV-2 and coronaviruses. Overall study context: After roughly ten days of antigen culture, PBMC TCR beta CDR3s were sequenced.

CDR3 length: 13 residues. V was pared by 0 bases and J by 4 bases, with 7 bases between. The V gene's germline CDR1 is SGDLS and CDR2 YYNGEE. TCRdb's table, derived via immunoSEQ multiplex PCR, lists solely in-frame clones and lacks some. The sample shows approximately 20,000 clones, 80% to 85% of them seen only once. Comment on this clone: The antigen is unknown.

Before the COVID-19 pandemic, during about 2011-2018, CD4+ T cells were taken from unexposed donors. The cells were cultured for about ten days before CD4+ T cells were isolated. Study-wide results and limits: The cross-reactivity analysis covered only spike protein, not other viral proteins.

The sample was CD4+ T cells from PBMCs, cultured in vitro. This receptor was identified in a human donor in good health. The chain is built from TRBV9 and TRBJ1-2; D not resolved. This CDR3 reads CASSVDRRYGYTF. As DNA, the CDR3 is TGTGCCAGCAGCGTAGACCGCCGCTATGGCTACACCTTC.